This T cell receptor (beta chain) came from a study of CD8+CD57+ T cells in acquired aplastic anemia (dated by TCRdb to 2016 to 2019). Broadly, across the study: A mean of about 3.2 ug of DNA, ranging from roughly 0.2 to 27.4 ug, was extracted from sorted CD4+ and CD8+ cells. CD8+CD57+ expansion was defined as frequency above the mean frequency observed in healthy subjects. Results and caveats for the whole study, not just this receptor: No significant difference in CD8+ Simpson's diversity was found between patients and healthy controls (P=0.060). Although 25 to 30 CD8+ CDR3 sequences were shared by patients and controls, these sequences appeared highly expressed in patients and within the immunodominant clones of patients.

Clipping removes 1 base from V and 4 bases from J, with 4 as the unmatched junction base count. The CDR3 numbers 15 residues from cysteine through phenylalanine. The sequence is cut down to CDR3 DNA, 45 bases in frame from base 1. The germline V gene provides CDR1 LGHNA and CDR2 YSLEER. Profiling of TCR beta VDJ combinations and CDR3 sequences used genomic DNA as the template. An Illumina HiSeq 2000 was the platform used for TCR repertoire sequencing. Regarding the original processing steps: TRBV/TRBJ rearrangement plots, CDR3 size and DJ length profiles, and Simpson's diversity index were used to evaluate the repertoires. The most abundant DNA sequence in the deep sequencing data was taken as the immunodominant clone. CDR3 amino acid sequences were checked for sharing between subjects and were compared against published repertoires and the VDJdb database. TCRdb reprocessed the public reads (quality trimming at Q25 with fastp, clone calling with MiXCR) and kept in-frame beta chains. Here each entry gathers all rows of one CDR3 protein and keeps the most common genes and DNA. TCRdb, rather than the study authors, made the V and J calls. A total of some 170,000 distinct CDR3 sequences appear in this sample, 65% to 75% of them only once. The top ten clones comprise about 50% of the sample.

Patients chosen for sequencing had shown expansion of CD8+CD57+ cells by flow cytometry. All patients had severe acquired aplastic anemia diagnosed by International Study of Aplastic Anemia and Agranulocytosis and Camitta criteria. No therapy had been received by the patients at the time of blood sampling. The study deep-sequenced TCR repertoires of sorted CD4+ and CD8+ blood T cells from severe aplastic anemia patients and healthy subjects. Patients were enrolled in the USA under clinicaltrials.gov protocols 00001620, 01623167, 00001397, 00071045, 00081523 and 00961064. Ficoll-Paque density gradient centrifugation was used to isolate peripheral blood mononuclear cells. CD4+ and CD8+ T cells were sorted by FACS or magnetic beads before DNA extraction. On this clonotype: Its antigen remains unidentified. No much larger clonotype is one base removed from it; base qualities were not supplied.

The receptor chain draws on TRBV4-3 and TRBJ2-7, and 10 junction bases match TRBD2. The sequencing sample was made of sorted CD4+, CD8+, or CD8+CD57+ T cells (not recorded which) from PBMCs. The sequence came from a human donor with aplastic anemia. The nucleotide sequence is given as TGCGCCAGCAGCCAAGGCTCTAGCGGGAGTTACGAGCAGTACTTC. It translates to CASSQGSSGSYEQYF.